These 29 T cell receptor beta chains were sequenced from one sample in a study of a mutant IDH1 vaccine in newly diagnosed glioma (dated by TCRdb to about 2021). According to the study, the label for this sample's time point signals: week 11, during vaccination. Each vaccine dose, consisting of 300 ug of a 20-mer mutant IDH1 peptide in Montanide, was administered subcutaneously with topical imiquimod. The library was produced with the immunoSEQ multiplex PCR assay. TCRdb stores this immuneACCESS table with in-frame sequences only. Part of the clones is absent; in the studies checked, under half of the shortfall reflects unresolved V genes, and no reason is known for the rest. This sample has under 150,000 clones in its table, and about four fifths of those were observed once. The top ten clones comprise 5% to 6% of the sample. These receptors' targets are unknown. The sample consisted of PBMCs, taken from a glioma patient whose treatment included an IDH1 peptide vaccine. These receptors were collected from a man in his forties with glioma.

The V and J genes are TRBV6-6 and TRBJ2-7; either TRBD1 or TRBD2 may supply D (5 bases each). The CDR3 covers 14 residues. V was cut by 2 bases and J by 6 bases, with 14 bases left in between. CDR1 is MNHNY and CDR2 is SVGAGI in the germline V gene (reference sequence). The CDR3: CASSYRDGPSEQYF. CDR3 in DNA: TGTGCCAGCAGTTACCGGGACGGACCGTCCGAGCAGTACTTC.

The chain combines TRBV19 with TRBJ2-2; D is perhaps TRBD2 (6 bases). The CDR3 spans 13 residues. V gave up 5 bases and J gave up 6 bases, with 10 bases separating them. CDR1 LNHDA and CDR2 SQIVND come from the germline V gene (reference sequence). CDR3 loop: CASSERLAGELFF. CDR3 sequence (DNA): TGTGCCAGTAGTGAGCGACTAGCCGGGGAGCTGTTTTTT.

The chain is built from TRBV4-2 and TRBJ2-1, with 9 bases identical to TRBD2. CDR3 length: 16 residues. In germline, CDR1 is LGHNA, CDR2 YNFKEQ. The V segment lost 2 bases and the J segment 6 bases; nucleotides outside the gene matches: 8. CDR3: CASSQLAGARPNEQFF. CDR3 sequence (DNA): TGTGCCAGCAGCCAATTAGCGGGAGCGAGACCCAATGAGCAGTTCTTC.

This clone was counted only a few times. This chain uses TRBV10-3 with TRBJ1-1; weak D call: TRBD1 (5 bases). CDR1 is ENHRY and CDR2 is SYGVKD in the germline V gene. This CDR3 is built from 14 residues. V was cut by 10 bases and J by 0 bases, with 15 bases left in between. The DNA of the CDR3 is TGTGCCAGTCTACTCGGGGGAATGAACACTGAAGCTTTCTTT. It specifies CASLLGGMNTEAFF.

This clone was observed once. V gene TRBV7-9 combines with J gene TRBJ2-7; D not certain. The CDR3 length is 15 residues. Trimming removed 1 base at V and 2 bases at J, with 12 bases between. The germline CDR1 and CDR2 sequences are SEHNR and FQNEAQ (reference sequence). CDR3: CASSLDLQPTYEQYF. The CDR3 coding sequence is TGTGCCAGCAGCTTAGATCTTCAACCCACCTACGAGCAGTACTTC.

CDR3 amino acids: CATSRALGTGGHEQYF. The CDR3 nucleotides are TGTGCCACCAGCAGAGCCCTTGGGACAGGAGGCCACGAGCAGTACTTC. This chain joins TRBV15 and TRBJ2-7; TRBD1 matches 8 bases. The CDR3 covers 16 residues. The V gene end was trimmed by 1 base and the J gene end by 5 bases; junction bases not matched to a gene: 10. Germline V lookup: CDR1 LNHNV, CDR2 YYDKDF (reference sequence).

V gene TRBV6-5 combines with J gene TRBJ1-2; D not resolved. Per germline, CDR1 MNHEY and CDR2 SVGAGI. The CDR3 is 14 residues long. Trimming cost V 7 bases and J 1 base, with 13 bases left between them. The CDR3 spells CASTQGGVNYGYTF. The CDR3 DNA reads TGTGCCAGCACCCAAGGCGGGGTTAACTATGGCTACACCTTC.

V gene TRBV4-1 combines with J gene TRBJ2-3, with D perhaps matching TRBD1 (6 bases). Deletions cut 3 bases from V and 5 bases from J, with 15 bases between. The CDR3 has 15 amino acids. Germline V gene lookup returns CDR1 MGHRA and CDR2 YSYEKL. The CDR3 here is CASSHHGARGDTQYF. For the CDR3, the DNA is TGCGCCAGCAGCCACCATGGGGCCAGGGGAGATACGCAGTATTTT.

V is TRBV5-6 and J is TRBJ1-2, with TRBD1 matching 10 bases. The CDR3 length is 17 residues. The junction had 11 bases not matched to a gene; V was cut back by 4 bases and J by 2 bases. Germline V gives CDR1 SGHDT, CDR2 YYEEEE. CDR3 nucleotides: TGTGCCAGCAGCAGGACAGGGGGGCACTTGACGAACTATGGCTACACCTTC. Amino acid sequence: CASSRTGGHLTNYGYTF.

The CDR3 is CASSKGRQPQHF. DNA for the CDR3: TGTGCCAGTAGTAAAGGGAGACAGCCCCAGCATTTT. The chain couples TRBV19 to TRBJ1-5, with D hard to call. Germline V CDR1 and CDR2: LNHDA, SQIVND (reference sequence). V was pared by 4 bases and J by 7 bases, with 8 bases between. CDR3 length: 12 residues.

The CDR3 sequence is CASSRGTESNEKLFF. For the CDR3, the DNA is TGTGCCAGTAGTAGGGGGACAGAATCCAATGAAAAACTGTTTTTT. The chain has TRBV19 and TRBJ1-4; 7 nucleotides align to TRBD1. Trimming removed 4 bases from V and 5 bases from J; junction bases left unmatched: 7. Germline CDR1 LNHDA, CDR2 SQIVND (reference sequence). The CDR3 is 15 residues long.

The chain couples TRBV6-6 to TRBJ2-1; D possibly corresponds to TRBD2 (6 bases). Germline V CDR1 and CDR2: MNHNY, SVGAGI (reference sequence). V lost 9 bases and J lost 2, with 14 bases in between. The CDR3 totals 14 residues. The CDR3 loop is CASFSGLTYNEQFF. The CDR3 bases are TGTGCCAGTTTTAGCGGCTTGACCTACAATGAGCAGTTCTTC.

The chain couples TRBV5-1 to TRBJ2-5, with D perhaps matching TRBD1 (5 bases). Gene TRBJ2-7 matches the end of the DNA better, so the J call may be wrong. This CDR3 has 14 residues. Germline V lookup: CDR1 SGHRS, CDR2 YFSETQ. As DNA, the CDR3 is TGCGCCAGCAACCTTAAGGGGCCCTCCTACGAGCAGTACTTC. This codes for CASNLKGPSYEQYF.

The V call is TRBV30, the J call TRBJ1-4; tentatively, D is TRBD1 (6 bases). The germline V and J ends were trimmed by 2 bases and 8 bases, with 9 bases remaining between them. The CDR3 has 12 amino acids. Germline loops: CDR1 GTSNPN, CDR2 SVGIG (reference sequence). The CDR3 bases are TGTGCCTGGAGTAGGACAGCCGAAAAACTGTTTTTT. Protein product: CAWSRTAEKLFF.

This clone was found a few times. The rearrangement links TRBV7-8 to TRBJ2-3, with 8 bases fitting TRBD2. After removal of 0 bases from V and 7 bases from J, the junction contained 9 bases not matched to a gene. In germline, CDR1 is SGHVS, CDR2 FQNEAQ. The CDR3 consists of 16 residues. This CDR3 is CASSLALSGSLYTQYF. The DNA for the CDR3 is TGTGCCAGCAGCTTAGCGCTGAGCGGGAGTTTATATACGCAGTATTTT.

The table lists this clone with a few counts. This rearrangement joins TRBV18 to TRBJ1-1; 7 bases agree with TRBD1. Trimming took 3 bases from V and 0 from J; bases not matched to a gene: 10. The germline CDR1 and CDR2 sequences are KGHSH and LQKENI. The CDR3 loop spans 17 amino acids. For the CDR3, the DNA is TGTGCCAGCTCACCGCGGACAGGCGCCCTCATGAACACTGAAGCTTTCTTT. This translates into CASSPRTGALMNTEAFF.

The chain combines TRBV5-5 with TRBJ1-2; 8 bases match TRBD1. CDR3 length equals 15 residues. Trimming cost V 0 bases and J 3 bases; bases outside gene matches: 4. Germline CDR1 is SGHKS and CDR2 is YYEKEE (reference sequence). CDR3 sequence reads: CASSLAADRDYGYTF. DNA of the CDR3: TGTGCCAGCAGCTTGGCCGCGGACAGGGACTATGGCTACACCTTC. Combining the CDR3 with reference TRBV5-5 and TRBJ1-2 gives the whole variable domain DAGVTQSPTHLIKTRGQQVTLRCSPISGHKSVSWYQQVLGQGPQFIFQYYEKEERGRGNFPDRFSARQFPNYSSELNVNALLLGDSALYLCASSLAADRDYGYTFGSGTRLTVV.

The chain links TRBV7-8 to TRBJ2-3; 9 nucleotides match TRBD2. The CDR3 sequence is 14 residues long. CDR1 and CDR2 from the germline V gene are SGHVS and FQNEAQ. After removal of 4 bases from V and 3 bases from J, the junction contained 2 bases not matched to a gene. The CDR3 bases are TGTGCCAGCAGCTCGGGACTAGCTACAGATACGCAGTATTTT. It codes for CASSSGLATDTQYF.

V is TRBV6-5 and J is TRBJ1-2; TRBD1 matches at 7 bases. The germline V gene encodes CDR1 MNHEY and CDR2 SVGAGI. V lost 6 bases, J lost 2 bases, and 9 bases stayed unmatched. The CDR3 is 15 amino acids. CDR3: CASSSQPGQNYGYTF. CDR3 sequence (DNA): TGTGCCAGCAGCTCTCAACCGGGACAGAACTATGGCTACACCTTC.

The V and J genes are TRBV7-2 and TRBJ2-7; D remains unclear. V lost 1 base and J 5 bases, leaving 12 bases between the germline ends. Germline CDR1 is SGHTA and CDR2 is FQGNSA. The CDR3 spans 14 residues. The CDR3 DNA reads TGTGCCAGCAGCTTAGGAATCGTCCCGAACGAGCAGTACTTC. This codes for CASSLGIVPNEQYF. The whole variable domain, remainder taken from reference TRBV7-2 and TRBJ2-7, is GAGVSQSPSNKVTEKGKDVELRCDPISGHTALYWYRQSLGQGLEFLIYFQGNSAPDKSGLPSDRFSAERTGGSVSTLTIQRTQQEDSAVYLCASSLGIVPNEQYFGPGTRLTVT.

This clone has more than one count but fewer than ten. The chain combines TRBV18 with TRBJ1-1; 7 nucleotides line up with TRBD1. V lost 5 bases, J lost 0 bases, and 3 bases stayed unmatched. The CDR3 consists of 14 residues. CDR1 and CDR2 from the germline V gene are KGHSH and LQKENI. This chain's CDR3 is CASSVGQLNTEAFF. CDR3 nucleotides: TGTGCCAGCTCAGTGGGACAGCTGAACACTGAAGCTTTCTTT.

This clone was seen a handful of times. The rearrangement joins TRBV4-2 to TRBJ1-5; D gene unclear. Between the trimmed V and J ends, which lost 0 bases and 3 bases, there was a span of 15 bases. This CDR3 spans 17 amino acids. From germline, CDR1 is LGHNA and CDR2 YNFKEQ. The CDR3 region is CASSQDLWTRPNQPQHF. The CDR3, as DNA: TGTGCCAGCAGCCAAGACCTTTGGACGCGACCCAATCAGCCCCAGCATTTT.

The V gene is TRBV5-1, the J gene TRBJ2-2; D may be TRBD2 (5 bases). The CDR3 length is 15 residues. The V gene's germline CDR1 is SGHRS and CDR2 YFSETQ. Trimming removed 5 bases at V and 1 base at J, with 12 bases between. CDR3 amino acids: CASSPDTRNTGELFF. CDR3 in DNA: TGCGCCAGCAGTCCCGACACTAGGAACACCGGGGAGCTGTTTTTT.

This chain links TRBV4-2 with TRBJ2-7; TRBD2 is a possible D gene (7 bases). Germline V gene sequence: CDR1 LGHNA, CDR2 YNFKEQ. CDR3 size: 16 residues. V was trimmed by 0 bases and J by 5 bases, leaving 17 bases between them. The CDR3 loop is CASSQEGGEYKDEQYF. Here the CDR3 DNA reads TGTGCCAGCAGCCAAGAAGGGGGGGAGTATAAGGACGAGCAGTACTTC.

The J gene is TRBJ2-3, the V gene TRBV9; D is unclear. Germline CDR1 reads SGDLS; CDR2 reads YYNGEE. The CDR3 totals 15 residues. V gave up 3 bases and J gave up 3 bases, with 14 bases separating them. CDR3 in DNA: TGTGCCAGCAGCGCCCTTGGCTTAGGGACAGATACGCAGTATTTT. It codes for CASSALGLGTDTQYF.

The chain links TRBV5-8 to TRBJ1-1, with D hard to call. Germline V CDR1 and CDR2: SGHTS, YDEGEE. CDR3 size: 14 residues. Deletions cut 4 bases from V and 5 bases from J, with 15 bases between. The CDR3 here is CASSHDMRYTEAFF. The DNA for the CDR3 is TGTGCCAGCAGCCACGACATGAGGTATACTGAAGCTTTCTTT.

This clone was detected only once. The rearrangement links TRBV4-2 to TRBJ1-2; 7 positions agree with TRBD1. CDR1 and CDR2 (germline): LGHNA, YNFKEQ. The CDR3 is 16 residues long. Trimming at V came to 0 bases and at J to 0 bases, leaving 4 bases not matched to a gene. The CDR3 loop reads CASSQEAGTANYGYTF. In nucleotides, the CDR3 is TGTGCCAGCAGCCAAGAGGCCGGGACAGCTAACTATGGCTACACCTTC.

V is TRBV6-9 and J is TRBJ1-5; D not resolved. The V gene lost 8 bases and the J gene lost 0 bases, with 14 bases spanning the gap. Germline V gene data show CDR1 as MNHGY and CDR2 as SVAAGI. The CDR3 length is 15 residues. Here the CDR3 DNA reads TGTGCCAGCCAGCCTGAATTCGGTAGCAATCAGCCCCAGCATTTT. This gives the protein CASQPEFGSNQPQHF.

J is TRBJ1-4 and V is TRBV15; TRBD1 is a possible D gene (5 bases). This CDR3 is built from 16 residues. The V and J ends lost 0 bases and 4 bases respectively, with 12 bases between them. The germline V gene encodes CDR1 LNHNV and CDR2 YYDKDF (reference sequence). CDR3 nucleotide sequence: TGTGCCACCAGCAGAGATATCGGGGGACTTAATGAAAAACTGTTTTTT. Its translation: CATSRDIGGLNEKLFF.